The table lists the clone carrying this T cell receptor beta chain with many counts. TCR beta CDR3 regions were amplified from RNA. Primed by the HTBI set, a first-round RT-PCR was run on the TCR CDR3. TCRdb ran MiXCR on the multiplex PCR reads and lists one entry per CDR3 protein. The data hold some 560,000 distinct CDR3 sequences, with 13% to 15% observed a single time. This sample stems from a study of T cells in Graves' hyperthyroidism and ophthalmopathy. The CDR3 totals 11 residues. The V and J ends lost 5 bases and 10 bases respectively, with 9 bases between them. Germline V CDR1 and CDR2: SGHNT, YENEEA.

The sequenced sample was blood. This sequence was found in a woman aged 40 to 50 with Graves' hyperthyroidism. The chain has TRBV11-3 and TRBJ2-1; the D is unclear. CDR3: CASSRVAEQFF. The CDR3 DNA sequence: TGTGCCAGCAGCCGTGTGGCAGAGCAGTTCTTC.